These 27 T cell receptor beta chains share one sample of origin, sequenced in a study of blood T cell repertoires in COVID-19. Sequenced by immunoSEQ multiplex PCR; TCRdb stores in-frame clones only, minus some. The data contain some 100,000 clones, more than 85% of them singletons. The material sequenced was peripheral blood. Source of these receptors: a man aged 55 to 70 with acute or convalescent COVID-19.

This clone appeared once. The V call is TRBV2, the J call TRBJ2-1, with TRBD1 as a possible D gene (6 bases). V was cut by 6 bases and J by 3 bases, with 18 bases left in between. This CDR3 is 16 amino acids long. CDR1 and CDR2 from the germline V gene are SNHLY and FYNNEI. CDR3 loop: CASSPGRTEGYNEQFF. The CDR3 coding sequence is TGTGCCAGCAGCCCCGGACGGACAGAGGGCTACAATGAGCAGTTCTTC.

The chain combines TRBV19 with TRBJ2-3; TRBD2 matches 15 bases. The CDR3 consists of 16 residues. Unmatched junction bases numbered 3, after V lost 5 bases and J lost 3 bases. Per germline, CDR1 LNHDA and CDR2 SQIVND (reference sequence). CDR3 protein: CASSLGTSGRTDTQYF. The CDR3, as DNA: TGTGCCAGTAGTCTTGGGACTAGCGGGAGGACAGATACGCAGTATTTT.

This rearrangement joins TRBV11-2 to TRBJ2-5; 10 bases line up with TRBD2. The J segment lost 1 base and the V segment lost 1 base, leaving 3 bases of the junction unmatched. Germline CDR1 SGHAT, CDR2 FQNNGV. The CDR3 has 16 residues. Here the CDR3 reads CASSLGQREGQETQYF. CDR3 in DNA: TGTGCCAGCAGCTTAGGCCAGCGGGAGGGCCAAGAGACCCAGTACTTC.

The CDR3 spells CASSFRGNSPLHF. CDR3 coding DNA: TGTGCCAGCAGTTTCCGGGGTAATTCACCCCTCCACTTT. The chain employs TRBV27 and TRBJ1-6, with no clear D. CDR3 length: 13 residues. Trimming shortened V by 3 bases and J by 6 bases, and 6 bases separated the two germline ends. CDR1 is MNHEY, CDR2 SMNVEV, per germline (reference sequence).

The chain carries TRBV28 and TRBJ1-2, with TRBD1 as a possible D gene (6 bases). Per germline, CDR1 MDHEN and CDR2 SYDVKM. The CDR3 totals 11 residues. V was trimmed by 10 bases and J by 4 bases, leaving 10 bases between them. The CDR3 is CAIRTVYGYTF. The CDR3 DNA reads TGTGCCATAAGGACAGTCTATGGCTACACCTTC.

The chain links TRBV7-8 to TRBJ2-7; weak D call: TRBD1 (6 bases). The V gene lost 0 bases and the J gene lost 4 bases, with 7 bases spanning the gap. Germline V gene data show CDR1 as SGHVS and CDR2 as FQNEAQ. The CDR3 spans 13 residues. The CDR3 nucleotides read TGTGCCAGCAGCTTAGCGGGGGCTTACGAGCAGTACTTC. The encoded protein is CASSLAGAYEQYF.

This clone was seen once. This rearrangement joins TRBV6-5 to TRBJ2-7, with 11 bases fitting TRBD1. The V gene's germline CDR1 is MNHEY and CDR2 SVGAGI. The trim removed 6 bases at V and 1 base at J, leaving 2 bases unmatched. The CDR3 spans 14 residues. The CDR3 region has the DNA TGTGCCAGCAGCGGGACAGGGGGGTCCTACGAGCAGTACGTC. As protein: CASSGTGGSYEQYV.

This clone was detected a few times. The chain is built from TRBV27 and TRBJ2-7; 7 nucleotides match TRBD2. This CDR3 spans 14 amino acids. The J segment lost 0 bases and the V segment lost 5 bases, leaving 4 bases of the junction unmatched. Germline loops: CDR1 MNHEY, CDR2 SMNVEV (reference sequence). As DNA, the CDR3 is TGTGCCAGCAGTGTTAGCGGGCCCTCCTACGAGCAGTACTTC. Protein product: CASSVSGPSYEQYF.

This chain connects TRBV11-3 to TRBJ2-1; no reliable D call. Looked up from germline, CDR1 is SGHNT and CDR2 is YENEEA. The CDR3 consists of 14 residues. V was cut by 0 bases and J by 6 bases, with 9 bases left in between. CDR3 nucleotide sequence: TGTGCCAGCAGCTTAGATCCGAGCGCCAATGAGCAGTTCTTC. Translated, it gives CASSLDPSANEQFF.

This chain joins TRBV2 and TRBJ2-3; 14 nucleotides line up with TRBD2. After removal of 5 bases from V and 4 bases from J, the junction contained 8 bases not matched to a gene. Germline lookup yields CDR1 SNHLY and CDR2 FYNNEI. The CDR3 extends over 17 amino acids. The CDR3, as DNA: TGTGCCAGCAGTCCAGGGACTAGCGGGAGATATTCAGATACGCAGTATTTT. Encoded protein: CASSPGTSGRYSDTQYF. Drawing the rest from reference TRBV2 and TRBJ2-3, the complete variable domain is EPEVTQTPSHQVTQMGQEVILRCVPISNHLYFYWYRQILGQKVEFLVSFYNNEISEKSEIFDDQFSVERPDGSNFTLKIRSTKLEDSAMYFCASSPGTSGRYSDTQYFGPGTRLTVL.

As to this clone: The same CDR3 can be traced to other DNA sequences in this sample. The J gene is TRBJ2-3, the V gene TRBV2, with 10 bases fitting TRBD2. CDR1 is SNHLY, CDR2 FYNNEI, per germline. The junction had 2 bases not matched to a gene; V was cut back by 1 base and J by 4 bases. The CDR3 spans 15 residues. In DNA form, the CDR3 reads TGTGCCAGCAGTGAAGGCAGCGGGAGGGCAGATACGCAGTATTTT. Encoded protein: CASSEGSGRADTQYF.

The rearrangement uses TRBV28 and TRBJ2-5; D is possibly TRBD2 (5 bases). Germline CDR1 and CDR2: MDHEN and SYDVKM. The CDR3 covers 13 residues. Trimming shortened V by 6 bases and J by 3 bases, and 11 bases separated the two germline ends. CDR3 nucleotides: TGTGCCAGCAGCGAGGGTGTGGAAGAGACCCAGTACTTC. The encoded protein is CASSEGVEETQYF.

J is TRBJ2-3 and V is TRBV5-8; D gene unclear. Trimming stripped 4 bases from V and 2 bases from J, with 8 bases between. Germline V CDR1 and CDR2: SGHTS, YDEGEE. The CDR3 extends over 13 amino acids. The CDR3 sequence: CASSATYTDTQYF. For the CDR3, the DNA is TGTGCCAGCAGCGCCACTTACACAGATACGCAGTATTTT.

The rearrangement links TRBV5-1 to TRBJ1-4; 9 positions match TRBD1. Trimming removed 4 bases from V and 8 bases from J; junction bases left unmatched: 6. CDR3 size: 14 residues. Per germline, CDR1 SGHRS and CDR2 YFSETQ. CDR3 sequence reads: CASSRDRVREKLFF. The CDR3 DNA sequence: TGCGCCAGCAGCCGGGACAGGGTTCGAGAAAAACTGTTTTTT.

This clone has only one observation. This rearrangement joins TRBV7-2 to TRBJ2-7, with 10 bases lining up with TRBD1. This CDR3 region has 15 residues. From germline, CDR1 is SGHTA and CDR2 FQGNSA. J gave up 2 bases and V 5 bases, and 6 bases lay outside the gene matches. The CDR3 region is CASSPAGTGAYEQYF. CDR3 DNA sequence: TGTGCCAGCAGCCCGGCGGGGACAGGGGCCTACGAGCAGTACTTC. The full variable domain, completed using reference TRBV7-2 and TRBJ2-7, is GAGVSQSPSNKVTEKGKDVELRCDPISGHTALYWYRQSLGQGLEFLIYFQGNSAPDKSGLPSDRFSAERTGGSVSTLTIQRTQQEDSAVYLCASSPAGTGAYEQYFGPGTRLTVT.

The gene calls are TRBV27 and TRBJ2-7; TRBD2 matches at 11 bases. The CDR3 sequence is 14 residues long. Germline V lookup: CDR1 MNHEY, CDR2 SMNVEV (reference sequence). The junction had 4 bases not matched to a gene; V was cut back by 6 bases and J by 3 bases. This CDR3 reads CASSLTSGSYEQYV. CDR3 in DNA: TGTGCCAGCAGCCTTACTAGCGGGAGCTACGAGCAGTACGTC.

The chain recombines TRBV29-1 with TRBJ2-3, with D possibly TRBD1 on 6 matching bases. CDR3 size: 13 residues. Germline CDR1 is SQVTM and CDR2 is ANQGSEA. Trimming took 5 bases from V and 7 from J, leaving 16 bases between them. CDR3 nucleotides: TGCAGCGTTCGGACAGATACTCCTTATACGCAGTATTTT. Its translation: CSVRTDTPYTQYF.

This sequence joins TRBV28 and TRBJ2-7; D is ambiguous. Trimming stripped 4 bases from V and 2 bases from J, with 3 bases between. Germline CDR1 and CDR2: MDHEN and SYDVKM. This CDR3 contains 11 residues. CDR3 amino acids: CASSSAYEQYF. The CDR3 DNA follows: TGTGCCAGCAGTTCCGCCTACGAGCAGTACTTC.

The chain uses TRBV5-4 and TRBJ2-5; TRBD1 agrees at 9 bases. V shed 0 bases, J shed 5 bases, and the junction held 20 bases outside the gene matches. The CDR3 sequence is 20 residues long. Germline CDR1 reads SGHNT; CDR2 reads YYREEE (reference sequence). The DNA for the CDR3 is TGTGCCAGCAGCTTGGACCTAGTTGGGTCCCCGGGACAGGGATCGGAGACCCAGTACTTC. It is translated as CASSLDLVGSPGQGSETQYF.

The rearrangement links TRBV6-5 to TRBJ2-3; TRBD2 agrees at 9 bases. The CDR3 loop spans 14 amino acids. Germline CDR1 is MNHEY and CDR2 is SVGAGI. Trimming took 9 bases from V and 2 from J; bases not matched to a gene: 6. The CDR3 DNA reads as TGTGCCAGTTATAGCGGGAGTGTCACAGATACGCAGTATTTT. This encodes CASYSGSVTDTQYF.

This clone occurred once. This rearrangement joins TRBV2 to TRBJ2-3, with 7 nucleotides matching TRBD2. Unmatched junction bases numbered 9, after V lost 6 bases and J lost 3 bases. CDR1 is SNHLY and CDR2 is FYNNEI in the germline V gene. The CDR3 runs 15 residues. As DNA, the CDR3 is TGTGCCAGCAGACGGAGGGCTAGCGGAACAGATACGCAGTATTTT. Translating it yields CASRRRASGTDTQYF.

J is TRBJ2-2 and V is TRBV6-5; D call uncertain. Trimming took 0 bases from V and 6 from J, leaving 5 bases between them. Germline V gene data show CDR1 as MNHEY and CDR2 as SVGAGI. The CDR3 totals 13 residues. Here the CDR3 reads CASSYSSAGELFF. The CDR3 region has the DNA TGTGCCAGCAGTTACTCGTCCGCCGGGGAGCTGTTTTTT.

V usage is TRBV4-1 and J usage is TRBJ2-2; the D is unclear. The V gene's germline CDR1 is MGHRA and CDR2 YSYEKL. Trimming took off 6 bases at V and 2 bases at J, with 7 bases between the two ends. This CDR3 spans 13 amino acids. The CDR3 here is CASSNYNTGELFF. In DNA form, the CDR3 reads TGCGCCAGCAGTAACTATAACACCGGGGAGCTGTTTTTT.

V gene TRBV6-5 combines with J gene TRBJ2-1, with 11 bases aligning to TRBD2. The CDR3 is made up of 15 amino acids. J lost 12 bases, V lost 6 bases, and 13 bases had no gene match. From germline, CDR1 is MNHEY and CDR2 SVGAGI. CDR3 amino acids: CASSATSGRNEWQFF. CDR3 coding DNA: TGTGCCAGCAGCGCAACTAGCGGGAGAAATGAGTGGCAGTTCTTC.

About this clone: This sample also contains other DNA sequences that code for the same CDR3. The chain is built from TRBV15 and TRBJ2-3, with a tentative D call TRBD1 (5 bases). CDR3 length equals 14 residues. V shed 3 bases and J shed 0 bases, with 7 bases lying between them. Germline V gene sequence: CDR1 LNHNV, CDR2 YYDKDF (reference sequence). CDR3 sequence: CATSSPGSTDTQYF. CDR3 nucleotides: TGTGCCACCAGCAGCCCAGGGAGCACAGATACGCAGTATTTT.

This chain links TRBV19 with TRBJ2-1; 9 bases map to TRBD1. Losses at the gene ends were 11 bases for V and 9 bases for J; bases not matched to a gene: 11. Germline V gene lookup returns CDR1 LNHDA and CDR2 SQIVND (reference sequence). This CDR3 spans 13 amino acids. CDR3 coding DNA: TGTGCCGTCCGGGACAGGGTGATGGGTGAGCAGTTCTTC. Translating gives CAVRDRVMGEQFF. Full variable domain (missing parts from reference TRBV19 and TRBJ2-1): DGGITQSPKYLFRKEGQNVTLSCEQNLNHDAMYWYRQDPGQGLRLIYYSQIVNDFQKGDIAEGYSVSREKKESFPLTVTSAQKNPTAFYLCAVRDRVMGEQFFGPGTRLTVL.

The chain joins TRBV30 to TRBJ1-1; tentative D call: TRBD1 (6 bases). Germline V gives CDR1 GTSNPN, CDR2 SVGIG (reference sequence). The CDR3 contains 14 residues. The V and J ends lost 5 bases and 5 bases respectively, with 18 bases between them. CDR3 in DNA: TGTGCCTGGCGAGGGGGGGGCGCTGGGACTGAAGCTTTCTTT. The encoded protein is CAWRGGGAGTEAFF.